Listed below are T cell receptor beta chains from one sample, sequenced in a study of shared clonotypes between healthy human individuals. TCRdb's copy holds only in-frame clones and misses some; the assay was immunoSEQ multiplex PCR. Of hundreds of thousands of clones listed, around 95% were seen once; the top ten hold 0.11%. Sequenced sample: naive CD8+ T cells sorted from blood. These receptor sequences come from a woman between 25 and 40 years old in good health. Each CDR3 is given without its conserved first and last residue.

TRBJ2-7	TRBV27	ASSLPGLAHNEQY
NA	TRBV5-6	ASSLNTGWDEQY
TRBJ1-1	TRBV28	ASSPPRGRLNTEAF
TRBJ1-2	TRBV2	ASSGNLGANYGYT
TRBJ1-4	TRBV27	ASSGPQGAGGEKLF
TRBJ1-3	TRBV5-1	ASSLAPSRISNTIY
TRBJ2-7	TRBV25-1	ASSDRRGSVYEQY
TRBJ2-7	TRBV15	ATSRGAGTSYEQY
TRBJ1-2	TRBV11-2	ASSPSSGSHGYT
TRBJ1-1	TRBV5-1	ASSLIRGTEAF
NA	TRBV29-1	SVREYEQY
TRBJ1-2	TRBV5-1	ASSPGDRVHYGYT
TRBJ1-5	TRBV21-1	ASSKHQGLAFPLNQPQH
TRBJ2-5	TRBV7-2	ASSLTTSGGLGEQY
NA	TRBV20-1	SASDTYEQY